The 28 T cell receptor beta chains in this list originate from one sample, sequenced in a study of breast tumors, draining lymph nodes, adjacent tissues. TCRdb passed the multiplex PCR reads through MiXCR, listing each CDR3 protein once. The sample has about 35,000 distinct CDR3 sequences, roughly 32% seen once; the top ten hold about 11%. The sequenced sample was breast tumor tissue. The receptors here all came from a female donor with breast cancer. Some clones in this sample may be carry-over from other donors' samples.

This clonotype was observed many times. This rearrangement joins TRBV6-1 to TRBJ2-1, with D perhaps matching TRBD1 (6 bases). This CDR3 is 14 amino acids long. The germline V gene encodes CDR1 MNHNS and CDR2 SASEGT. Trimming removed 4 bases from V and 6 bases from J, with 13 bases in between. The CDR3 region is CASSANRAGNEQFF. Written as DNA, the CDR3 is TGTGCCAGCAGTGCGAACAGGGCGGGCAATGAGCAGTTCTTC.

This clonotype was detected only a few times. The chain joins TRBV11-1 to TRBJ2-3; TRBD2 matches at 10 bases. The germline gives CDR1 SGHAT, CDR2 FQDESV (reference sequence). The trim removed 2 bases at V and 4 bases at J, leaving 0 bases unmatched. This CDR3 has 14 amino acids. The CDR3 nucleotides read TGTGCCAGCAGCTTACTAGCGGGAGCAGATACGCAGTATTTT. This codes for CASSLLAGADTQYF.

The CDR3 protein is CAIGDRESGEQFF. The CDR3 DNA sequence: TGTGCCATAGGGGACAGGGAGTCCGGTGAGCAGTTCTTC. This chain joins TRBV10-3 and TRBJ2-1; 9 bases are shared with TRBD1. The CDR3 sequence is 13 residues long. The junction had 9 bases not matched to a gene; V was cut back by 9 bases and J by 9 bases. Per the germline V gene, CDR1 is ENHRY and CDR2 is SYGVKD.

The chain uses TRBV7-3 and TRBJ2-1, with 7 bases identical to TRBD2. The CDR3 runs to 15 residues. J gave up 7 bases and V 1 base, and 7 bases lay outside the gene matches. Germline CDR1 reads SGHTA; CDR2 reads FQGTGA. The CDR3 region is CASSLRGGVGNEQFF. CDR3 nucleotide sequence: TGTGCCAGCAGCTTAAGGGGGGGAGTTGGTAATGAGCAGTTCTTC.

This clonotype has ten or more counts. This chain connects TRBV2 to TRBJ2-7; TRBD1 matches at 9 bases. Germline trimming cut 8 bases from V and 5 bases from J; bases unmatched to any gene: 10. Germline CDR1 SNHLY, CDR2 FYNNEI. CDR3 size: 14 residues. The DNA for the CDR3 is TGTGCCAGCGACGGGACAGGGACCTCTAACGAGCAGTACTTC. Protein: CASDGTGTSNEQYF.

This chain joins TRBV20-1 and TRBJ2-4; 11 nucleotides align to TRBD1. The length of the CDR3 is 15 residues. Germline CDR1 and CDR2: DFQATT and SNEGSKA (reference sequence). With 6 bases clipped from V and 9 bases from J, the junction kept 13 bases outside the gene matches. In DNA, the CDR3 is TGCAGTGCCCTGAGGACAGGGGGCTCCGGAAGCATTCAGTACTTC. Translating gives CSALRTGGSGSIQYF.

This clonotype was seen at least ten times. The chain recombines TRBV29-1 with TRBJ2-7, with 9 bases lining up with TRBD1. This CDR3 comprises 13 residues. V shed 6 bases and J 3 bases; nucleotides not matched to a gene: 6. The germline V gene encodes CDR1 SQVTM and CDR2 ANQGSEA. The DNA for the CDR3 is TGCAGCGTGGTACAGGGGGCAAACTACGAGCAGTACTTC. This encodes CSVVQGANYEQYF.

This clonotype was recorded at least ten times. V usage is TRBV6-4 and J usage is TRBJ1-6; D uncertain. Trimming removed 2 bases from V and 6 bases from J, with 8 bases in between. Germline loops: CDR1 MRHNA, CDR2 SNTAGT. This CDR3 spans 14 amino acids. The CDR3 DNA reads TGTGCCAGCAGTGACGGGAAAGTTAATTCACCCCTCCACTTT. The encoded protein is CASSDGKVNSPLHF.

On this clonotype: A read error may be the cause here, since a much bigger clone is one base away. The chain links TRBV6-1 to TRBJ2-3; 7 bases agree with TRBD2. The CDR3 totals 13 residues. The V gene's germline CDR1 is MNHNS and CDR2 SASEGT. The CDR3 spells CASGGISTDTKYF. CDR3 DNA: TGTGCCTCGGGGGGTATTAGCACAGATACGAAGTATTTT.

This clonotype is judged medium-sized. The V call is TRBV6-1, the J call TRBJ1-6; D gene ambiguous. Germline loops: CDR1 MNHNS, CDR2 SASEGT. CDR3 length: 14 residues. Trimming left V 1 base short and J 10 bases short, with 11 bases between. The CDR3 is CASSEVAVQSPLHF. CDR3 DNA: TGTGCCAGCAGTGAAGTGGCAGTACAGTCACCCCTCCACTTT.

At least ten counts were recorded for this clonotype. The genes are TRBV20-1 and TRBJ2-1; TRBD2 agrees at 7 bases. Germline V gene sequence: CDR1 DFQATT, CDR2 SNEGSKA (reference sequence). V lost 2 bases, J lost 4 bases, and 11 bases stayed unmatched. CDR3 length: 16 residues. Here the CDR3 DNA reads TGCAGTGCTAGAAGTTCCGAGGGCGGGAGTTACAATGAGCAGTTCTTC. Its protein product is CSARSSEGGSYNEQFF.

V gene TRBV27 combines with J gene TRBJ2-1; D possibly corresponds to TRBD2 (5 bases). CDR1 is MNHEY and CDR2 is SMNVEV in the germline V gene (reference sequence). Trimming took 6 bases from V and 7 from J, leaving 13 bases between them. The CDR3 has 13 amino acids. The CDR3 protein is CASSRGIHNEQFF. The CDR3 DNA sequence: TGTGCCAGCAGCCGGGGTATTCATAATGAGCAGTTCTTC.

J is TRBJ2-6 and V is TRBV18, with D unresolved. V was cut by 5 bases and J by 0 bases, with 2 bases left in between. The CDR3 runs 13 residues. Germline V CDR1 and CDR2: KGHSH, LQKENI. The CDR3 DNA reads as TGTGCCAGCTCAGGCTCTGGGGCCAACGTCCTGACTTTC. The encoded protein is CASSGSGANVLTF.

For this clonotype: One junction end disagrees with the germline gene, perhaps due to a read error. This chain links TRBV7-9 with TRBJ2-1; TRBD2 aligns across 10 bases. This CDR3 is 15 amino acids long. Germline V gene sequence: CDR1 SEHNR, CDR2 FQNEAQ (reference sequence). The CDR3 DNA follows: TGTGCCAGCAGCTACGGCCTAGCGGGAGCTAATGAGCAACTCTTC. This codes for CASSYGLAGANEQLF.

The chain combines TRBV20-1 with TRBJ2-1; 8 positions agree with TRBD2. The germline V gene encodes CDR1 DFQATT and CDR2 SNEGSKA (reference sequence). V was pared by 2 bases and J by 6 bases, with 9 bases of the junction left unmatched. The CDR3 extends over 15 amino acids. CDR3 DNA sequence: TGCAGTGCTAGACCCCCTAGCGGGCGCGTCAATGAGCAGTTCTTC. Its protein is CSARPPSGRVNEQFF.

The CDR3 DNA is TGTGCCAGCAGCCCCCGCAGGATCAAGACTAGCGGGAGGTTCGAGCAGTACTTC. It encodes CASSPRRIKTSGRFEQYF. The rearrangement links TRBV7-3 to TRBJ2-7; 13 nucleotides match TRBD2. With V trimmed by 5 bases and J by 6 bases, 16 bases remained unmatched. Germline V lookup: CDR1 SGHTA, CDR2 FQGTGA. The CDR3 is 18 amino acids.

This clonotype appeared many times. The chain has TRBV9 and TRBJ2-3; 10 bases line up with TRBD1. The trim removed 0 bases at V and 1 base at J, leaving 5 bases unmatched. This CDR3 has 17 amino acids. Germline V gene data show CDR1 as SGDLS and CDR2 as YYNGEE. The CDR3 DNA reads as TGTGCCAGCAGCGTAGAGGGACAGGGGCTGGGCACAGATACGCAGTATTTT. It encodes CASSVEGQGLGTDTQYF. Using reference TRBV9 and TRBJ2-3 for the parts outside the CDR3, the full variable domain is DSGVTQTPKHLITATGQRVTLRCSPRSGDLSVYWYQQSLDQGLQFLIQYYNGEERAKGNILERFSAQQFPDLHSELNLSSLELGDSALYFCASSVEGQGLGTDTQYFGPGTRLTVL.

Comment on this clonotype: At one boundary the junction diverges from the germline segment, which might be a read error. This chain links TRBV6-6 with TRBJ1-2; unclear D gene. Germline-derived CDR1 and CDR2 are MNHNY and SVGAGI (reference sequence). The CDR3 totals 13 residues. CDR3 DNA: TGTGCCAGCAGTGAAGGACGGAAATATGGCTACATCTTC. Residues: CASSEGRKYGYIF.

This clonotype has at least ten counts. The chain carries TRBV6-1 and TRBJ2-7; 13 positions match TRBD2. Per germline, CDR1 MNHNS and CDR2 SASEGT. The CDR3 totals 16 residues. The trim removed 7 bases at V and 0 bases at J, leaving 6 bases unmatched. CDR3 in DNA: TGTGCCAGCAACGGACTAGCGGGAGAGAGCTCCTACGAGCAGTACTTC. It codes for CASNGLAGESSYEQYF.

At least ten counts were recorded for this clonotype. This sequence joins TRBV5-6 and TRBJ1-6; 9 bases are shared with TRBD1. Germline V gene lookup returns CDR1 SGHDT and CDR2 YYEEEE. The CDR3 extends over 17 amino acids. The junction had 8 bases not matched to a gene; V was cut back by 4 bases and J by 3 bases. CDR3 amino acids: CASSRRDRVGYNSPLHF. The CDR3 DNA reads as TGTGCCAGCAGCCGCCGGGACAGGGTGGGCTATAATTCACCCCTCCACTTT. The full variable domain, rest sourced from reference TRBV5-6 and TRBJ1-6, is DAGVTQSPTHLIKTRGQQVTLRCSPKSGHDTVSWYQQALGQGPQFIFQYYEEEERQRGNFPDRFSGHQFPNYSSELNVNALLLGDSALYLCASSRRDRVGYNSPLHFGNGTRLTVT.

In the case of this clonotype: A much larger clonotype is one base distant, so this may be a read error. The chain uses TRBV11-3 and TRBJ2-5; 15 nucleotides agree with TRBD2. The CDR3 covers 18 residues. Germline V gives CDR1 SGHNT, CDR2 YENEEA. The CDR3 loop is CVSSSRTSGRASQETQYF. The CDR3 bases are TGTGTCAGCAGCTCCAGGACTAGCGGGAGGGCCTCCCAAGAGACCCAGTACTTC.

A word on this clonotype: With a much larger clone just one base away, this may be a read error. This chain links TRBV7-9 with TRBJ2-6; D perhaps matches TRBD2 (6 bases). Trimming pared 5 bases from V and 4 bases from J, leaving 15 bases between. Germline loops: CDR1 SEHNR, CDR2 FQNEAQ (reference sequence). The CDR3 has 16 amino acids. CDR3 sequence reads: CASSLGRGTGANVLTF. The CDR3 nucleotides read TGTGCCAGCAGCCTCGGACGGGGGACCGGGGCCAACGTCCTGACTTTC.

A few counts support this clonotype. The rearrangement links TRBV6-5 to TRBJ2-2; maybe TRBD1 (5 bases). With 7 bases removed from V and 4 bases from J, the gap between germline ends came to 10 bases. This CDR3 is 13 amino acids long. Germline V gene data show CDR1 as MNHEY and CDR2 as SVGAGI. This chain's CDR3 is CASTGHRTGELFF. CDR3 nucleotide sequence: TGTGCCAGCACCGGACACCGCACCGGGGAGCTGTTTTTT.

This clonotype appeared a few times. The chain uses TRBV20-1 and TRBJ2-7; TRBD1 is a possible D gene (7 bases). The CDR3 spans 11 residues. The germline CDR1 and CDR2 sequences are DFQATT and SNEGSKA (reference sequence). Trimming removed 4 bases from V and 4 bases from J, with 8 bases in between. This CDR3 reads CSATGGYEQYF. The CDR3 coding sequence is TGCAGTGCTACAGGGGGGTACGAGCAGTACTTC.

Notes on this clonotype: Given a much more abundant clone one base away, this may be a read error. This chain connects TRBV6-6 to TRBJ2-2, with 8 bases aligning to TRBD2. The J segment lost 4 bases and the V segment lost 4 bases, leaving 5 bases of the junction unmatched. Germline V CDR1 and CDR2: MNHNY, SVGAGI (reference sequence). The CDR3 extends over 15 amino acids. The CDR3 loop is CASSLVAGSTGELFF. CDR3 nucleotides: TGTGCCAGCAGTTTGGTAGCGGGGAGCACCGGGGAGCTGTTTTTT.

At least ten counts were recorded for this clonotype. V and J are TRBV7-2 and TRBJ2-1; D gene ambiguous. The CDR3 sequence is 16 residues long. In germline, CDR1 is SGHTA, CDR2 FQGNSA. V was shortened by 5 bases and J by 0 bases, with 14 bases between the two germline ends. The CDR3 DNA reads TGTGCCAGCAGCCAAAGGCGGCAGGCCTCCTACAATGAGCAGTTCTTC. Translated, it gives CASSQRRQASYNEQFF.

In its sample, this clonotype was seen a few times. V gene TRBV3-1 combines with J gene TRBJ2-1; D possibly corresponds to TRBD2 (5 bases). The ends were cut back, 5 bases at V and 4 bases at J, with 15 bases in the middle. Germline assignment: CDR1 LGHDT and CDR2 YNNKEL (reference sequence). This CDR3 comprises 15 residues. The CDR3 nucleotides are TGTGCCAGCAGCGCGGTACGGGATGGATACAATGAGCAGTTCTTC. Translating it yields CASSAVRDGYNEQFF.

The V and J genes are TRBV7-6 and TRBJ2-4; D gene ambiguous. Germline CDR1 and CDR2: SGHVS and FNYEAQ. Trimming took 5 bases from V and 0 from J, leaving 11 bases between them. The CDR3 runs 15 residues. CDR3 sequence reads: CASSHPRPAKNIQYF. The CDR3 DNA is TGTGCCAGCAGCCACCCCCGTCCAGCCAAAAACATTCAGTACTTC. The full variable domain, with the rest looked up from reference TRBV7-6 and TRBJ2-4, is GAGVSQSPRYKVTKRGQDVALRCDPISGHVSLYWYRQALGQGPEFLTYFNYEAQQDKSGLPNDRFSAERPEGSISTLTIQRTEQRDSAMYRCASSHPRPAKNIQYFGAGTRLSVL.